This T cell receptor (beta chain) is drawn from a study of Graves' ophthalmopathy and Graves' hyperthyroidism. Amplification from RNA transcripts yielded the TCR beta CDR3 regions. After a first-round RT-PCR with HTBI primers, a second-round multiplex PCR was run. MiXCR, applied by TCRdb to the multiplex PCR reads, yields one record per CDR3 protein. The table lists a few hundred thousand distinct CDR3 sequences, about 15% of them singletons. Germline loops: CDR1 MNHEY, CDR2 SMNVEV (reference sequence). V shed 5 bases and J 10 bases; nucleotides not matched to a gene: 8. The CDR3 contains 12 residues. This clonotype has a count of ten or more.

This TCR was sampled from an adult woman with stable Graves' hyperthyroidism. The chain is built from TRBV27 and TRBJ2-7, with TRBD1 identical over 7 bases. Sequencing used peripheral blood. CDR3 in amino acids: CASSPDRARQYF. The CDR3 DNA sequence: TGTGCCAGCAGTCCCGACAGGGCGCGCCAGTACTTC.